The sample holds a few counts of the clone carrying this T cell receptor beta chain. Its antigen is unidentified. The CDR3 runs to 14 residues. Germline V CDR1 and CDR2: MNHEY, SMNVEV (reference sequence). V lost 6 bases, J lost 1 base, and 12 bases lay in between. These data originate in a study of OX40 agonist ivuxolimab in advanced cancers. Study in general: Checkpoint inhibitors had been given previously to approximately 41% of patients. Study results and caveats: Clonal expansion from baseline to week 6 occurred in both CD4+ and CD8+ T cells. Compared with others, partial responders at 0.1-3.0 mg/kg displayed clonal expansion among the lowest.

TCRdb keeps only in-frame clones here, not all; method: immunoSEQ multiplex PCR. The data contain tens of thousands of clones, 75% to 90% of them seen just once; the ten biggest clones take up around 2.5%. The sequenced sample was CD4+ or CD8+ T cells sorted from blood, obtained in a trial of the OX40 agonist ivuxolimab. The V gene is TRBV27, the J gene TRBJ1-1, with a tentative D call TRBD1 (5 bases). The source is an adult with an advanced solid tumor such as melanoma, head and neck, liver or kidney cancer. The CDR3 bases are TGTGCCAGCAGAACCTCAGGGCGGAACACTGAAGCTTTCTTT. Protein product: CASRTSGRNTEAFF.